A selection of T cell receptor beta chains follows, all from one sample in a study of CD8+ T cells in alopecia areata. Libraries were prepared by immunoSEQ multiplex PCR; TCRdb keeps only in-frame clonotypes and omits some of them. The sample holds 25,000 or so clones, under 60% seen once. Material for sequencing was NKG2D-high CD8+ T cells sorted from blood. These receptors were taken from a human donor with alopecia areata. Each CDR3 is given with its conserved first and last residue. Only part of the rows carry a size: once, few, many, or a class if the clone is expanded.

TRBJ2-2 | . | TRBV5-6 | CASSTNRAPGELFF
TRBJ1-5 | few | TRBV7-8 | CASSLEGQGGDQPQHF
TRBJ2-1 | . | TRBV27 | CASKPTRQGGYNEQFF
TRBJ2-5 | . | TRBV29-1 | CSVDPGQGVVTQYF
TRBJ2-1 | few | TRBV11-2 | CASSLGTRGGNEQFF
TRBJ2-5 | . | TRBV7-3 | CASSLNAGHLEETQYF
TRBJ2-5 | . | TRBV9 | CASSAFRGQETQYF
TRBJ2-3 | . | TRBV13 | CASSTGHTDTQYF
TRBJ2-7 | . | TRBV5-6 | CASSFAQRSYEQYF
TRBJ2-1 | . | TRBV15 | CATSRDFTVQGSYNEQFF
TRBJ2-2 | . | TRBV4-1 | CASSLNLLRNTGELFF
TRBJ2-5 | . | TRBV7-9 | CASSPTSGRRRETQYF
TRBJ1-1 | few | TRBV19 | CASVKEENTEAFF
TRBJ2-7 | few | TRBV27 | CASSSFPKSSYEQYF
TRBJ1-1 | . | TRBV28 | CASSSQGMEGTEAFF
TRBJ2-7 | few | TRBV29-1 | CSVEVGLETYEQYF
TRBJ2-1 | few | TRBV6-1 | CASSEGLAGDNEQFF
TRBJ1-2 | few | TRBV27 | CASSSQGADGYTF
TRBJ1-1 | . | TRBV5-1 | CASQTGADTEAFF
TRBJ2-7 | . | TRBV5-6 | CASSLGQLLGYEQYF
TRBJ2-3 | . | TRBV28 | CASSSTPRRLSTDTQYF
TRBJ2-6 | few | TRBV5-4 | CASSSVVVSGANVLTF
TRBJ2-7 | few | TRBV7-9 | CATAQQGLHEQYF
TRBJ2-1 | . | TRBV6-5 | CASSLQGFDEQFF
TRBJ2-1 | . | TRBV12-5 | CASGKYMSEQFF
TRBJ1-2 | . | TRBV5-1 | CASSWTPESGYTF
TRBJ1-3 | . | TRBV6-6 | CASSLLLGAGNTIYF
TRBJ2-6 | many | TRBV7-3 | CASSPGAALSGANVLTF
TRBJ2-7 | . | TRBV27 | CASGFRAQGTFKRSSYEQYF
TRBJ2-3 | . | TRBV10-2 | CASSPVASSTDTQYF
TRBJ2-3 | . | TRBV13 | CASRLSGSLIDTQYF
TRBJ2-7 | . | TRBV2 | CASSDPRGHEQYF
TRBJ2-7 | . | TRBV9 | CASSPVRDQTYEQYF
TRBJ2-7 | once | TRBV21-1 | CAIARGGLNEQYF
TRBJ2-2 | . | TRBV5-4 | CASSLAYEATGELFF
TRBJ2-1 | . | TRBV7-3 | CASSFRLAGLLEQFF
TRBJ1-5 | few | TRBV19 | CASSQNKIEPQHF
TRBJ1-1 | . | TRBV28 | CASSLRLRGLEAFF
TRBJ2-7 | . | TRBV11-2 | CASSLKSYEQYF
TRBJ2-7 | few | TRBV28 | CASSNPGQGNEQYF
TRBJ2-4 | . | TRBV19 | CASSRPRWKNIQYF
TRBJ2-1 | few | TRBV27 | CASNDGNEQFF
TRBJ2-3 | . | TRBV5-1 | CASSLEGQASDTQYF
TRBJ2-5 | few | TRBV4-2 | CASSHYLGSGETQYF
TRBJ1-3 | . | TRBV4-1 | CASSQRNLRNTIYF
TRBJ2-7 | . | TRBV28 | CASSLSGTSAYYEQYF
TRBJ2-1 | . | TRBV13 | CASSLGRTDYNEQFF
TRBJ2-2 | . | TRBV11-2 | CASSERGGPGELFF
TRBJ2-2 | few | TRBV14 | CASSQVQAGGNAGELFF
TRBJ1-2 | . | TRBV6-5 | CASSYGTGVGGYTF
TRBJ2-3 | . | TRBV7-9 | CASSPSADTQYF
TRBJ2-1 | . | TRBV6-4 | CASSDSSYNEQFF
TRBJ1-1 | . | TRBV2 | CAPGQLNTEAFF